This entry describes one T cell receptor (beta chain). The CDR3 extends over 13 amino acids. Germline V gene data show CDR1 as DFQATT and CDR2 as SNEGSKA (reference sequence). The V gene end was trimmed by 6 bases and the J gene end by 4 bases; junction bases not matched to a gene: 7. This sample is part of a study of blood T cells in healthy people across ages. The use of a sample-barcoded 5' primer and a J-beta primer mix characterized a second PCR of roughly 6 to 11 cycles. TCRdb called the 5' RACE reads again in MiXCR, with one record for every CDR3 protein. The table has about 970,000 distinct CDR3 sequences, roughly 51% seen once.

The rearrangement uses TRBV20-1 and TRBJ2-5, with 8 positions matching TRBD1. This clonotype originated in a woman aged 55-69 years in good health. The specimen was blood. CDR3 DNA: TGCAGTGCCCAAGGACAGGGTGGAGAGACCCAGTACTTC. It codes for CSAQGQGGETQYF.